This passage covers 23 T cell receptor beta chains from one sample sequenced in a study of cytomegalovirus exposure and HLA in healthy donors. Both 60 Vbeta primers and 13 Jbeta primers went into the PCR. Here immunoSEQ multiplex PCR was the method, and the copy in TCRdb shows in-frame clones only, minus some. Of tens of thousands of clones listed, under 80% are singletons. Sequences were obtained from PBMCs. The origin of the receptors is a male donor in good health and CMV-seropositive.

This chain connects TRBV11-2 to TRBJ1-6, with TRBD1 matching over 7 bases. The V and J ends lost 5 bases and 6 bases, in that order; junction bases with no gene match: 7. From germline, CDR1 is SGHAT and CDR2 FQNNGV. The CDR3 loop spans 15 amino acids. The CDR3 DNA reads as TGTGCCAGCAGCGTAGGACAGGTTCTTAATTCACCCCTCCACTTT. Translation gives CASSVGQVLNSPLHF.

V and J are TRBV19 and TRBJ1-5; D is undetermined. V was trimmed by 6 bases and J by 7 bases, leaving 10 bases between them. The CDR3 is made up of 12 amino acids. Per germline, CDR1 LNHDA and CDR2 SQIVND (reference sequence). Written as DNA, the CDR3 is TGTGCCAGTAGGTTCGGGGAACAGCCCCAGCATTTT. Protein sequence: CASRFGEQPQHF.

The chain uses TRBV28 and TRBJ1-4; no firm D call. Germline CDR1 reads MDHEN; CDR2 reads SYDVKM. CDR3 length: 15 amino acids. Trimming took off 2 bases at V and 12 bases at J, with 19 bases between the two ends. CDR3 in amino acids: CASSLLRKNWGELFF. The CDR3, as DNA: TGTGCCAGCAGTTTACTCAGAAAGAACTGGGGAGAACTGTTTTTT.

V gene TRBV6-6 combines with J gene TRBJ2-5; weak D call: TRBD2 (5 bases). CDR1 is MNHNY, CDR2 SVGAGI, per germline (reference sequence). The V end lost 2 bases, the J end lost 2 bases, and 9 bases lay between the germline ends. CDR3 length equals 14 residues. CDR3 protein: CASSYPGSQETQYF. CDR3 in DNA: TGTGCCAGCAGTTACCCGGGATCGCAAGAGACCCAGTACTTC.

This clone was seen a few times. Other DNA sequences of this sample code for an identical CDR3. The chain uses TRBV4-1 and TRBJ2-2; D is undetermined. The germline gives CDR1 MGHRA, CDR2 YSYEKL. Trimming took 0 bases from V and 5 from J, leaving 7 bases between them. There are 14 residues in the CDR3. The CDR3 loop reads CASSQDRSTGELFF. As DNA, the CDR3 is TGCGCCAGCAGCCAAGATCGCAGTACCGGGGAGCTGTTTTTT.

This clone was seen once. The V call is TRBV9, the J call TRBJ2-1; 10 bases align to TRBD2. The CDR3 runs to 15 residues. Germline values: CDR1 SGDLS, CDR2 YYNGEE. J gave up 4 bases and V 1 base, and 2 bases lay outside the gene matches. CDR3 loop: CASSVRLAGYNEQFF. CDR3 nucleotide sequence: TGTGCCAGCAGCGTACGACTAGCGGGTTACAATGAGCAGTTCTTC.

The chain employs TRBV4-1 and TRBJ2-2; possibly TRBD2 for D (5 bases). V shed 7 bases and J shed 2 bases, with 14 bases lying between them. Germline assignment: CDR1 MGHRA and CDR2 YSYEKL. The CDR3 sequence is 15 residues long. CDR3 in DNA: TGCGCCAGCATCTCGACTACGGAAAACACCGGGGAGCTGTTTTTT. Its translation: CASISTTENTGELFF.

DNA of the CDR3: TGTGCCAGCAGCTTGCGACAGTACCTGGAGCAGTACTTC. Amino acid sequence: CASSLRQYLEQYF. This rearrangement joins TRBV11-2 to TRBJ2-7, with D possibly matching TRBD1 (5 bases). Deletions cut 3 bases from V and 7 bases from J, with 13 bases between. The V gene's germline CDR1 is SGHAT and CDR2 FQNNGV. The CDR3 sequence is 13 residues long.

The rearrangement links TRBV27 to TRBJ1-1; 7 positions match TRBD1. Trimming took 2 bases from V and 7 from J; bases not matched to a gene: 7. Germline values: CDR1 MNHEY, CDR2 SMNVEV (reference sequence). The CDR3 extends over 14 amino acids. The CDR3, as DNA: TGTGCCAGCAGTTTAACCCCCACAGGGGTTGAAGCTTTCTTT. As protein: CASSLTPTGVEAFF.

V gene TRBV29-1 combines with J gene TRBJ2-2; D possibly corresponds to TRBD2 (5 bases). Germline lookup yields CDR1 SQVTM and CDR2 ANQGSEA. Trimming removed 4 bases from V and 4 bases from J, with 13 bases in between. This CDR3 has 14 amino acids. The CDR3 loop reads CSVGSSRGTGELFF. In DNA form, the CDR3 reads TGCAGCGTTGGGTCCAGCCGGGGCACCGGGGAGCTGTTTTTT.

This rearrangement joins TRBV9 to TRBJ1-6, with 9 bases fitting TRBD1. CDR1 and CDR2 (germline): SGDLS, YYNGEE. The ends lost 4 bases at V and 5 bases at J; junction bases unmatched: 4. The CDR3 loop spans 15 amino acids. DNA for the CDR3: TGTGCCAGCAGCCCCAGGACAGGGGATAATTCACCCCTCCACTTT. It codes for CASSPRTGDNSPLHF.

The CDR3 spells CASSLRDRGNYGYTF. In DNA form, the CDR3 reads TGTGCCAGCAGCCTCCGGGACAGGGGTAACTATGGCTACACCTTC. The chain couples TRBV2 to TRBJ1-2, with TRBD1 matching 10 bases. The CDR3 totals 15 residues. The germline CDR1 and CDR2 sequences are SNHLY and FYNNEI. J was trimmed by 1 base and V by 6 bases; bases with no gene match: 5.

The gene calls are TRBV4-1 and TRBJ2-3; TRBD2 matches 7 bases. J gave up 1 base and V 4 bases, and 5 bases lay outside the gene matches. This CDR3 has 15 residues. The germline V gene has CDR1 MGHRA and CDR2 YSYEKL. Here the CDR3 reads CASSLSGARTDTQYF. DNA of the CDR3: TGCGCCAGCAGCCTAAGCGGGGCTCGCACAGATACGCAGTATTTT.

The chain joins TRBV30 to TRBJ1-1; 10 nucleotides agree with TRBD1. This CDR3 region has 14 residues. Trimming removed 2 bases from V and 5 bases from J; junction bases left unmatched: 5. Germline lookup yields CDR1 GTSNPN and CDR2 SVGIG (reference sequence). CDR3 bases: TGTGCCTGGAGTCGGGACAGGGGTGGAACTGAAGCTTTCTTT. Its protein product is CAWSRDRGGTEAFF.

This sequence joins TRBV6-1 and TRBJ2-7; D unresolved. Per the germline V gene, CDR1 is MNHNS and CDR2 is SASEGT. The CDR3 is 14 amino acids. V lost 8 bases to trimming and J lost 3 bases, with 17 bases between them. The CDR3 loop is CASRQNREHYEQYF. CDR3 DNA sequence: TGTGCCAGCCGCCAAAACAGAGAACACTACGAGCAGTACTTC.

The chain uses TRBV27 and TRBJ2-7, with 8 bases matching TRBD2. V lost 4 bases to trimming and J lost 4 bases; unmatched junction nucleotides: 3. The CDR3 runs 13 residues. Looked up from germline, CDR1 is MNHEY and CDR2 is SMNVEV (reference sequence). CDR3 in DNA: TGTGCCAGCAGTTATAGCGGGGCTTACGAGCAGTACTTC. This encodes CASSYSGAYEQYF.

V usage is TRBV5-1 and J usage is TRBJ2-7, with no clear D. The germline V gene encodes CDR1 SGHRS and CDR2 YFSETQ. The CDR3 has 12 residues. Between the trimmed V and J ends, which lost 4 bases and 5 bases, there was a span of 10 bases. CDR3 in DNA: TGCGCCAGCAGCCCCCTCGGTAACGAGCAGTACTTC. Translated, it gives CASSPLGNEQYF.

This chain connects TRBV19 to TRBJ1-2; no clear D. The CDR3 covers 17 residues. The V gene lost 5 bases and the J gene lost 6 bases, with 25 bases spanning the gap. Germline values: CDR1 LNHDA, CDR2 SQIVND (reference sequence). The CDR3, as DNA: TGTGCCAGTAGTTCCCATCTCCAGTCCGCGGGGATTGATGGCTACACCTTC. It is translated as CASSSHLQSAGIDGYTF.

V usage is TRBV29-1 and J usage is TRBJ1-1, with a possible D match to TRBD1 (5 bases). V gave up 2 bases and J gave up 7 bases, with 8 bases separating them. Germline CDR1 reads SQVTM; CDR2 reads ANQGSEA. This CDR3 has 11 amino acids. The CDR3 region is CSVEWGLEAFF. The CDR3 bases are TGCAGCGTTGAATGGGGACTTGAAGCTTTCTTT.

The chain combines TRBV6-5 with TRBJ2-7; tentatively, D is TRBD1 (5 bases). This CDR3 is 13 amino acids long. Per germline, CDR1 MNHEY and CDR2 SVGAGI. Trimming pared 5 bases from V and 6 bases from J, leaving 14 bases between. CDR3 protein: CASSPAREGEQYF. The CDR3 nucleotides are TGTGCCAGCAGTCCGGCCAGGGAAGGCGAGCAGTACTTC.

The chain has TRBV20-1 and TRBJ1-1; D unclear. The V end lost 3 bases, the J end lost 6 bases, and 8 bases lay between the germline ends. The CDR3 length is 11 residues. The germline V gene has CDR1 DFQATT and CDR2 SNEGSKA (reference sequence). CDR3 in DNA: TGCAGTGCTAGGGCTACAGCTGAAGCTTTCTTT. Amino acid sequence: CSARATAEAFF.

The CDR3 DNA is TGTGCCAGCAGCCAAGGCCTACTAGCCCAGTATTTT. Amino acid sequence: CASSQGLLAQYF. This chain joins TRBV14 and TRBJ2-3; D is perhaps TRBD2 (6 bases). CDR1 and CDR2 from the germline V gene are SGHDN and FVKESK. Between the trimmed V and J ends, which lost 1 base and 12 bases, there was a span of 11 bases. The CDR3 is made up of 12 amino acids. Full variable domain (missing parts from reference TRBV14 and TRBJ2-3): EAGVTQFPSHSVIEKGQTVTLRCDPISGHDNLYWYRRVMGKEIKFLLHFVKESKQDESGMPNNRFLAERTGGTYSTLKVQPAELEDSGVYFCASSQGLLAQYFGPGTRLTVL.

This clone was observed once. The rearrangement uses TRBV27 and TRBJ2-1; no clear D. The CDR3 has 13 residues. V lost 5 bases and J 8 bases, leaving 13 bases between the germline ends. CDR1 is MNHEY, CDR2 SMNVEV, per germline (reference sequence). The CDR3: CASSDSAADEQFF. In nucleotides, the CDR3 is TGTGCCAGCAGTGACTCTGCCGCGGATGAGCAGTTCTTC.